The 27 T cell receptor beta chains in this list originate from one sample, sequenced in a study of tumor-infiltrating lymphocytes in localized non-small cell lung cancer. TCRdb's table, derived via immunoSEQ multiplex PCR, lists solely in-frame clones and lacks some. The sample carries around 7,000 clones, around 60% recorded once. The sequenced sample consisted of uninvolved lung tissue not adjacent to the tumor. Receptors originate from a human donor with non-small cell lung cancer.

This chain connects TRBV6-5 to TRBJ1-3, with unresolved D. Germline V gene sequence: CDR1 MNHEY, CDR2 SVGAGI. The CDR3 extends over 13 amino acids. Trimming removed 6 bases from V and 1 base from J, with 7 bases in between. In DNA form, the CDR3 reads TGTGCCAGCAGGTCCTCTTCTGGAAACACCATATATTTT. Amino acid sequence: CASRSSSGNTIYF.

The chain has TRBV7-8 and TRBJ1-1; D is perhaps TRBD1 (5 bases). Trimming pared 1 base from V and 6 bases from J, leaving 15 bases between. The CDR3 covers 15 residues. Germline V gene data show CDR1 as SGHVS and CDR2 as FQNEAQ. CDR3 region: CASSLVGGTGAEAFF. Here the CDR3 DNA reads TGTGCCAGCAGCTTAGTCGGGGGAACGGGGGCTGAAGCTTTCTTT.

The V gene is TRBV30, the J gene TRBJ2-7; the D call may be TRBD1 or TRBD2 (5 bases each). The CDR3 runs to 11 residues. Germline assignment: CDR1 GTSNPN and CDR2 SVGIG (reference sequence). V was cut by 5 bases and J by 5 bases, with 10 bases left in between. CDR3 region: CAWGQGDEQYF. The CDR3 coding sequence is TGTGCCTGGGGGCAGGGAGACGAGCAGTACTTC.

The V call is TRBV6-1, the J call TRBJ1-1; maybe TRBD1 (6 bases). Trimming removed 6 bases from V and 1 base from J, with 9 bases in between. The CDR3 consists of 13 residues. Germline V gives CDR1 MNHNS, CDR2 SASEGT. CDR3 in DNA: TGTGCCAGCAGGCGGACAGAGAACACTGAAGCTTTCTTT. Translating gives CASRRTENTEAFF.

The genes are TRBV7-9 and TRBJ2-1, with 11 bases aligning to TRBD1. The V segment lost 6 bases and the J segment 8 bases; nucleotides outside the gene matches: 12. The germline CDR1 and CDR2 sequences are SEHNR and FQNEAQ (reference sequence). The CDR3 spans 16 residues. The CDR3 region has the DNA TGTGCCAGCAGTCCCTTTGGCTGGACAGGGGGCTATGAGCAGTTCTTC. Translation gives CASSPFGWTGGYEQFF.

The chain has TRBV7-8 and TRBJ2-7; D perhaps matches TRBD1 (5 bases). Per germline, CDR1 SGHVS and CDR2 FQNEAQ. V dropped 1 base and J dropped 7 bases, with 17 bases sitting between them. This CDR3 has 15 residues. For the CDR3, the DNA is TGTGCCAGCAGCTTAGTGGCAGGGCGGCTCTGGGAGCAGTACTTC. Protein product: CASSLVAGRLWEQYF.

The chain has TRBV28 and TRBJ1-1; possible D gene TRBD1, 5 bases. The germline V and J ends were trimmed by 3 bases and 9 bases, with 17 bases remaining between them. CDR1 is MDHEN and CDR2 is SYDVKM in the germline V gene. This CDR3 is built from 14 residues. CDR3: CASSFRGATGQAFF. Written as DNA, the CDR3 is TGTGCCAGCAGTTTCCGTGGGGCCACGGGACAAGCTTTCTTT.

The rearrangement links TRBV5-4 to TRBJ2-1; no clear D. CDR3 length equals 15 residues. V was trimmed by 0 bases and J by 5 bases, leaving 12 bases between them. CDR1 and CDR2 from the germline V gene are SGHNT and YYREEE (reference sequence). The DNA of the CDR3 is TGTGCCAGCAGCTTGGCGTTTGCCGGAGACAATGAGCAGTTCTTC. As protein: CASSLAFAGDNEQFF. Variable domain in full (rest from reference TRBV5-4 and TRBJ2-1): ETGVTQSPTHLIKTRGQQVTLRCSSQSGHNTVSWYQQALGQGPQFIFQYYREEENGRGNFPPRFSGLQFPNYSSELNVNALELDDSALYLCASSLAFAGDNEQFFGPGTRLTVL.

The rearrangement joins TRBV5-6 to TRBJ1-1; the D is unclear. Germline CDR1 SGHDT, CDR2 YYEEEE. V was shortened by 2 bases and J by 1 base, with 9 bases between the two germline ends. The CDR3 has 14 amino acids. DNA for the CDR3: TGTGCCAGCAGCTTAACTGACGGGAACACTGAAGCTTTCTTT. It translates to CASSLTDGNTEAFF. The variable domain in full, completed from reference TRBV5-6 and TRBJ1-1, reads DAGVTQSPTHLIKTRGQQVTLRCSPKSGHDTVSWYQQALGQGPQFIFQYYEEEERQRGNFPDRFSGHQFPNYSSELNVNALLLGDSALYLCASSLTDGNTEAFFGQGTRLTVV.

This rearrangement joins TRBV6-5 to TRBJ1-1, with D tentatively TRBD1 (6 bases). Germline CDR1 MNHEY, CDR2 SVGAGI. V shed 2 bases and J shed 3 bases, with 13 bases lying between them. The CDR3 contains 15 residues. This CDR3 is CASSYLQGGDTEAFF. The DNA of the CDR3 is TGTGCCAGCAGTTACCTACAGGGAGGGGACACTGAAGCTTTCTTT.

The chain recombines TRBV7-2 with TRBJ2-7; D is unresolved. Looked up from germline, CDR1 is SGHTA and CDR2 is FQGNSA. V shed 1 base and J shed 4 bases, with 17 bases lying between them. The CDR3 spans 16 residues. The CDR3 here is CASSLGAPSTVYEQYF. The CDR3 DNA sequence: TGTGCCAGCAGCTTAGGAGCGCCTAGTACCGTTTACGAGCAGTACTTC.

The chain recombines TRBV11-2 with TRBJ1-1; 7 bases match TRBD1. Germline CDR1 SGHAT, CDR2 FQNNGV. The CDR3 covers 14 residues. V shed 4 bases, J shed 1 base, and the junction held 3 bases outside the gene matches. This CDR3 is CASSYGTENTEAFF. Written as DNA, the CDR3 is TGTGCCAGCAGCTACGGGACAGAGAACACTGAAGCTTTCTTT.

The CDR3 loop reads CASSPGTSGTYEQYF. CDR3 nucleotides: TGCGCCAGCAGCCCAGGGACTAGCGGTACCTACGAGCAGTACTTC. The V and J genes are TRBV4-3 and TRBJ2-7; 11 nucleotides agree with TRBD2. V was clipped by 4 bases and J by 2 bases; unmatched bases: 4. The CDR3 has 15 residues. CDR1 is LGHNA, CDR2 YSLEER, per germline.

The chain uses TRBV6-5 and TRBJ1-2, with D perhaps matching TRBD1 (6 bases). The CDR3 has 15 amino acids. Germline values: CDR1 MNHEY, CDR2 SVGAGI. Deletions cut 2 bases from V and 2 bases from J, with 12 bases between. CDR3 region: CASSYVDRRNYGYTF. The DNA of the CDR3 is TGTGCCAGCAGTTACGTTGACAGGCGCAACTATGGCTACACCTTC.

The J gene is TRBJ1-4, the V gene TRBV27; unclear D gene. V dropped 9 bases and J dropped 0 bases, with 8 bases sitting between them. Germline-derived CDR1 and CDR2 are MNHEY and SMNVEV (reference sequence). CDR3 size: 13 residues. CDR3 protein: CASKTPTNEKLFF. In nucleotides, the CDR3 is TGTGCCAGTAAAACTCCAACTAATGAAAAACTGTTTTTT.

The V gene is TRBV2, the J gene TRBJ1-1; no definite D call. CDR3 length: 10 residues. The V gene's germline CDR1 is SNHLY and CDR2 FYNNEI. V gave up 4 bases and J gave up 7 bases, with 4 bases separating them. The DNA for the CDR3 is TGTGCCAGCAGTGGGGATGAAGCTTTCTTT. It translates to CASSGDEAFF.

The CDR3 protein is CSGGNTEAFF. The CDR3 DNA follows: TGCAGCGGAGGGAACACTGAAGCTTTCTTT. This chain links TRBV29-1 with TRBJ1-1; D call uncertain. From germline, CDR1 is SQVTM and CDR2 ANQGSEA. The CDR3 totals 10 residues. V was shortened by 7 bases and J by 1 base, with 4 bases between the two germline ends. The variable domain in full, completed from reference TRBV29-1 and TRBJ1-1, reads SAVISQKPSRDICQRGTSLTIQCQVDSQVTMMFWYRQQPGQSLTLIATANQGSEATYESGFVIDKFPISRPNLTFSTLTVSNMSPEDSSIYLCSGGNTEAFFGQGTRLTVV.

The chain carries TRBV7-6 and TRBJ2-7; D unclear. V lost 1 base, J lost 2 bases, and 12 bases lay in between. Germline CDR1 is SGHVS and CDR2 is FNYEAQ. The CDR3 has 15 residues. The CDR3 coding sequence is TGTGCCAGCAGCTTAGAGGCCAGTCCAGCCTACGAGCAGTACTTC. It encodes CASSLEASPAYEQYF.

CDR3 sequence (DNA): TGTGCCAGCAGGTATCAGGGCGGCACTGAAGCTTTCTTT. It translates to CASRYQGGTEAFF. The V and J genes are TRBV6-5 and TRBJ1-1; maybe TRBD1 (5 bases). Deletions cut 6 bases from V and 4 bases from J, with 12 bases between. The CDR3 sequence is 13 residues long. Germline values: CDR1 MNHEY, CDR2 SVGAGI.

J is TRBJ1-1 and V is TRBV5-1; no clear D. Germline V CDR1 and CDR2: SGHRS, YFSETQ. V was cut by 0 bases and J by 3 bases, with 12 bases left in between. This CDR3 has 15 amino acids. CDR3: CASSLAGIRDTEAFF. The CDR3 nucleotides read TGCGCCAGCAGCTTGGCCGGCATTCGGGACACTGAAGCTTTCTTT.

This clone turned up a few times. The gene calls are TRBV6-1 and TRBJ2-5; 8 bases match TRBD2. This CDR3 is 16 amino acids long. The germline CDR1 and CDR2 sequences are MNHNS and SASEGT. V trimming: 0 bases; J trimming: 4 bases; junction bases outside the gene matches: 7. CDR3 coding DNA: TGTGCCAGCAGTGAAGCAGCGGCCGGGGGGGGAGAGACCCAGTACTTC. It is translated as CASSEAAAGGGETQYF.

V is TRBV30 and J is TRBJ1-2; no reliable D call. The V and J ends lost 6 bases and 6 bases respectively, with 20 bases between them. CDR1 is GTSNPN and CDR2 is SVGIG in the germline V gene (reference sequence). This CDR3 is built from 14 residues. The CDR3 sequence is CACGKLGFWDGYTF. The CDR3 nucleotides read TGTGCCTGCGGGAAATTGGGCTTTTGGGATGGCTACACCTTC.

The chain has TRBV29-1 and TRBJ2-1; 8 bases align to TRBD2. Looked up from germline, CDR1 is SQVTM and CDR2 is ANQGSEA. V trimming: 6 bases; J trimming: 11 bases; junction bases outside the gene matches: 9. The CDR3 totals 12 residues. CDR3 coding DNA: TGCAGCGTCGACCCAATAGCGGGGAAGCAGTTCTTC. It yields the protein CSVDPIAGKQFF.

J is TRBJ2-2 and V is TRBV19; D is tentatively TRBD1 or TRBD2 (5 bases each). This CDR3 contains 14 residues. Deletions cut 2 bases from V and 4 bases from J, with 8 bases between. CDR1 is LNHDA, CDR2 SQIVND, per germline (reference sequence). The CDR3 loop is CASSITGTTGELFF. The CDR3 coding sequence is TGTGCCAGTAGTATAACCGGGACCACCGGGGAGCTGTTTTTT.

The chain joins TRBV7-9 to TRBJ2-5; D might be TRBD1 (5 bases). Trimming took off 0 bases at V and 5 bases at J, with 10 bases between the two ends. This CDR3 contains 14 residues. CDR1 and CDR2 (germline): SEHNR, FQNEAQ (reference sequence). CDR3 sequence reads: CASSLADTGETQYF. DNA of the CDR3: TGTGCCAGCAGCTTAGCGGACACTGGGGAGACCCAGTACTTC.

The V call is TRBV6-5, the J call TRBJ1-2; 9 bases match TRBD1. The trim removed 4 bases at V and 4 bases at J, leaving 7 bases unmatched. CDR1 and CDR2 from the germline V gene are MNHEY and SVGAGI. The CDR3 loop spans 15 amino acids. The CDR3 coding sequence is TGTGCCAGCAGTTTCACAGGGGGCGAGGTCTATGGCTACACCTTC. Protein: CASSFTGGEVYGYTF.

The V gene is TRBV5-1, the J gene TRBJ2-1; D is possibly TRBD1 or TRBD2 (6 bases each). CDR3 size: 15 residues. Trimming stripped 0 bases from V and 4 bases from J, with 11 bases between. CDR1 is SGHRS and CDR2 is YFSETQ in the germline V gene. The CDR3 protein is CASSLEGGSYNEQFF. CDR3 sequence (DNA): TGCGCCAGCAGCTTGGAGGGGGGCAGTTACAATGAGCAGTTCTTC.